The rows below give T cell receptor beta chains drawn from one sample of a study of vaccination effects on CD4 cells after COVID-19. Which antigens these TCRs recognize remains unknown. The assay was immunoSEQ multiplex PCR, and TCRdb's table has in-frame clones only and misses some. Of more than 60,000 clones listed, about 74% were seen once; the top ten hold 2.2%. The sequencing used CD4+ T cells from PBMCs cultured without peptide, collected after COVID-19 vaccination. The receptors shown here come from a human donor who received a COVID-19 vaccine. Each CDR3 is given with its conserved first and last residue. D genes are given only for firm matches. Clone size is not always given. Where it is, it says once, few, many or a class for expanded clones.

j_call: TRBJ2-3; clone_size: few; d_call: -; cdr3_length: 13; v_call: TRBV12-3/TRBV12-4; cdr3_aa: CASSRNRWDTQYF; cdr3_nt: TGTGCCAGCAGTCGAAATCGATGGGATACGCAGTATTTT
j_call: TRBJ1-3; clone_size: -; d_call: TRBD1; cdr3_length: 14; v_call: TRBV6-5; cdr3_aa: CASTPDRVGNTIYF; cdr3_nt: TGTGCCAGCACTCCGGACAGGGTGGGAAACACCATATATTTT
j_call: TRBJ2-2; clone_size: few; d_call: TRBD1; cdr3_length: 16; v_call: TRBV2; cdr3_aa: CASSEYGTGNTGELFF; cdr3_nt: TGTGCCAGCAGTGAATATGGGACAGGGAACACCGGGGAGCTGTTTTTT
j_call: TRBJ1-5; clone_size: -; d_call: TRBD1; cdr3_length: 15; v_call: TRBV5-1; cdr3_aa: CASSLTGDSNQPQHF; cdr3_nt: TGCGCCAGCAGCTTAACAGGGGATAGCAATCAGCCCCAGCATTTT
j_call: TRBJ2-1; clone_size: -; d_call: -; cdr3_length: 18; v_call: TRBV5-1; cdr3_aa: CASSLFVGGRLSYNEQFF; cdr3_nt: TGCGCCAGCAGCTTGTTCGTGGGGGGGCGATTATCTTACAATGAGCAGTTCTTC
j_call: TRBJ1-1; clone_size: -; d_call: -; cdr3_length: 13; v_call: TRBV7-2; cdr3_aa: CASSFEGLGEAFF; cdr3_nt: TGTGCCAGCAGCTTTGAGGGGCTAGGTGAAGCTTTCTTT
j_call: TRBJ1-6; clone_size: -; d_call: -; cdr3_length: 14; v_call: TRBV6-4; cdr3_aa: CASSPQGLGTPLHF; cdr3_nt: TGTGCCAGCAGTCCTCAGGGGCTCGGGACACCCCTCCACTTT
j_call: TRBJ2-5; clone_size: -; d_call: TRBD2; cdr3_length: 14; v_call: TRBV6-5; cdr3_aa: CASNGDYPPGTQYF; cdr3_nt: TGTGCCAGCAACGGGGACTACCCTCCAGGGACCCAGTACTTC
j_call: TRBJ2-3; clone_size: -; d_call: TRBD1; cdr3_length: 13; v_call: TRBV19; cdr3_aa: CASSDRGADTQYF; cdr3_nt: TGTGCCAGTAGTGACAGGGGGGCAGATACGCAGTATTTT
j_call: TRBJ2-3; clone_size: -; d_call: -; cdr3_length: 15; v_call: TRBV5-1; cdr3_aa: CASSLGSGQTDTQYF; cdr3_nt: TGCGCCAGCAGCTTGGGGTCGGGGCAGACAGATACGCAGTATTTT
j_call: TRBJ2-4; clone_size: once; d_call: TRBD1; cdr3_length: 17; v_call: TRBV18; cdr3_aa: CASSQAGTGGSKNIQYF; cdr3_nt: TGTGCCAGCTCGCAGGCCGGGACAGGGGGCAGCAAAAACATTCAGTACTTC
j_call: TRBJ1-1; clone_size: -; d_call: -; cdr3_length: 11; v_call: TRBV6-4; cdr3_aa: CASREVLGAFF; cdr3_nt: TGTGCCAGCAGGGAGGTATTAGGGGCTTTCTTT
j_call: TRBJ2-2; clone_size: -; d_call: TRBD2; cdr3_length: 17; v_call: TRBV5-1; cdr3_aa: CASSLATSATRTGELFF; cdr3_nt: TGCGCCAGCAGCTTGGCGACTAGCGCGACGCGGACCGGGGAGCTGTTTTTT
j_call: TRBJ2-2; clone_size: once; d_call: TRBD1; cdr3_length: 15; v_call: TRBV24-1; cdr3_aa: CATSDQTGPTGELFF; cdr3_nt: TGTGCCACCAGTGATCAGACAGGGCCCACCGGGGAGCTGTTTTTT
j_call: TRBJ2-5; clone_size: -; d_call: -; cdr3_length: 18; v_call: TRBV7-8; cdr3_aa: CASSLDLATGSRSGTQYF; cdr3_nt: TGTGCCAGCAGCTTAGACCTCGCCACGGGGAGTCGATCGGGGACCCAGTACTTC
j_call: TRBJ1-6; clone_size: -; d_call: TRBD1; cdr3_length: 14; v_call: TRBV7-3; cdr3_aa: CASSLGQVASPLHF; cdr3_nt: TGTGCCAGCAGCTTAGGACAGGTCGCTTCACCCCTCCACTTT
j_call: TRBJ1-2; clone_size: -; d_call: -; cdr3_length: 14; v_call: TRBV5-5; cdr3_aa: CASSSGGSAYGYTF; cdr3_nt: TGTGCCAGCAGCTCTGGAGGGTCAGCCTATGGCTACACCTTC
j_call: TRBJ2-5; clone_size: -; d_call: TRBD1; cdr3_length: 14; v_call: TRBV6-5; cdr3_aa: CASSPTGAQETQYF; cdr3_nt: TGTGCCAGCAGTCCGACAGGGGCTCAAGAGACCCAGTACTTC
j_call: TRBJ2-5; clone_size: -; d_call: -; cdr3_length: 14; v_call: TRBV5-1; cdr3_aa: CASSVDSTQETQYF; cdr3_nt: TGCGCCAGCAGCGTCGACAGTACACAAGAGACCCAGTACTTC
j_call: TRBJ1-1; clone_size: few; d_call: -; cdr3_length: 13; v_call: TRBV14; cdr3_aa: CASVRVGGTEAFF; cdr3_nt: TGTGCCAGCGTCCGGGTCGGTGGGACTGAAGCTTTCTTT
j_call: TRBJ2-1; clone_size: -; d_call: -; cdr3_length: 13; v_call: TRBV12-3/TRBV12-4; cdr3_aa: CASSLGQGGPRFF; cdr3_nt: TGTGCCAGCAGTTTAGGGCAGGGAGGACCCCGGTTCTTC
j_call: TRBJ2-5; clone_size: once; d_call: -; cdr3_length: 18; v_call: TRBV5-1; cdr3_aa: CASSLAPASEGYKETQYF; cdr3_nt: TGCGCCAGCAGCTTGGCCCCAGCTAGCGAGGGGTACAAAGAGACCCAGTACTTC
j_call: TRBJ2-1; clone_size: -; d_call: TRBD2; cdr3_length: 19; v_call: TRBV5-8; cdr3_aa: CASSSGRKLVAGTYNEQFF; cdr3_nt: TGTGCCAGCAGCTCGGGTCGGAAGCTGGTAGCGGGAACATACAATGAGCAGTTCTTC
j_call: TRBJ2-5; clone_size: -; d_call: TRBD2; cdr3_length: 15; v_call: TRBV5-1; cdr3_aa: CASSGGTRPQETQYF; cdr3_nt: TGCGCCAGCAGCGGGGGGACTAGGCCACAAGAGACCCAGTACTTC
j_call: TRBJ1-2; clone_size: few; d_call: TRBD1; cdr3_length: 13; v_call: TRBV6-5; cdr3_aa: CASSRTGDPPSTF; cdr3_nt: TGTGCCAGCAGTAGGACAGGGGACCCACCTTCGACCTTC
j_call: TRBJ2-3; clone_size: -; d_call: TRBD2; cdr3_length: 18; v_call: TRBV4-1; cdr3_aa: CASSRTSGGAGITDTQYF; cdr3_nt: TGCGCCAGCAGCCGGACTAGCGGGGGGGCCGGCATTACAGATACGCAGTATTTT